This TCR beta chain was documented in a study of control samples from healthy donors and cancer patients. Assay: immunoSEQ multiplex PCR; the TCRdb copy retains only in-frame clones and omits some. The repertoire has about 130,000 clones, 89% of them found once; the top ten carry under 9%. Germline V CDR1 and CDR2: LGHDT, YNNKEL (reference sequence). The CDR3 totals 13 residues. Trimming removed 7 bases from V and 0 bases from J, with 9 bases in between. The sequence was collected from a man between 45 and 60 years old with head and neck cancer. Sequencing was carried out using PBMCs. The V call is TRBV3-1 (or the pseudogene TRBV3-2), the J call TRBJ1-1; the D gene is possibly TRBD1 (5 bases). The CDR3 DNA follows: TGTGCCAGCACCCTGGGGGTGAACACTGAAGCTTTCTTT. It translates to CASTLGVNTEAFF.